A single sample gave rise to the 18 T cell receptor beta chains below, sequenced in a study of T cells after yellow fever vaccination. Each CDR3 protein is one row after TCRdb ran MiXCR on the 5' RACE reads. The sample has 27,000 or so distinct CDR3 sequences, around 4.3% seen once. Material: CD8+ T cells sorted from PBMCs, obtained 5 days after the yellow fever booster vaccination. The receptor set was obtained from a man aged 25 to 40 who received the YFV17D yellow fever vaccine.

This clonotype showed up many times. For the CDR3, the DNA is TGCGCCAGCAGCATGGGTGGATCCGGGGAGCTGTTTTTT. It is translated as CASSMGGSGELFF. The chain has TRBV10-1 and TRBJ2-2, with D unclear. Germline values: CDR1 WNHNN, CDR2 SYGVQD (reference sequence). V lost 6 bases, J lost 6 bases, and 11 bases lay in between. The length of the CDR3 is 13 residues.

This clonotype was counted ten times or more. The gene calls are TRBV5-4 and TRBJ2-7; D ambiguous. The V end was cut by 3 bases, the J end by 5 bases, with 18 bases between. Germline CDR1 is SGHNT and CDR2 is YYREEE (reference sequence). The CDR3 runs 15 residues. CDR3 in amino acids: CASSSAGLGANEQYF. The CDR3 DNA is TGTGCCAGCAGCTCCGCAGGTCTCGGTGCCAACGAGCAGTACTTC. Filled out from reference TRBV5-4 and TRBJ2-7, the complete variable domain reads ETGVTQSPTHLIKTRGQQVTLRCSSQSGHNTVSWYQQALGQGPQFIFQYYREEENGRGNFPPRFSGLQFPNYSSELNVNALELDDSALYLCASSSAGLGANEQYFGPGTRLTVT.

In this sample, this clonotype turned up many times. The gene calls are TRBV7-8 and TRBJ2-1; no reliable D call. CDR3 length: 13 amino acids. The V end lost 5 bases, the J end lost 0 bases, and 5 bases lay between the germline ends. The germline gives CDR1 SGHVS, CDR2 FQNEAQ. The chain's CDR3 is CASSHYSYNEQFF. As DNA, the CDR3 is TGTGCCAGCAGCCACTACTCCTACAATGAGCAGTTCTTC.

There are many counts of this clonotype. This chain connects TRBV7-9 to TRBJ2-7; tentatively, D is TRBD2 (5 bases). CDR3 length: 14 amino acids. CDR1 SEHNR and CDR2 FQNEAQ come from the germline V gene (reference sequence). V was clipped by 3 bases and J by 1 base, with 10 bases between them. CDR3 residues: CASSFTGISYEQYF. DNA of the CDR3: TGTGCCAGCAGCTTCACGGGGATTTCCTACGAGCAGTACTTC.

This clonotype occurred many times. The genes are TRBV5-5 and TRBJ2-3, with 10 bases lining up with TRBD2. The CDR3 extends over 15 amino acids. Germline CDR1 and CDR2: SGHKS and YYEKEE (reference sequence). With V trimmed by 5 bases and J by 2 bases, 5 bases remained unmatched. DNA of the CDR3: TGTGCCAGCAGTGTGGGACTAGCGAACACAGATACGCAGTATTTT. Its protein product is CASSVGLANTDTQYF.

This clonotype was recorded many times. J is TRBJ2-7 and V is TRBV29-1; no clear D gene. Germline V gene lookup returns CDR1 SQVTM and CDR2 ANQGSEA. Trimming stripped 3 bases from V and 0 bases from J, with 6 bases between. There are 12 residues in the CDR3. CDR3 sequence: CSVDGNSYEQYF. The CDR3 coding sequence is TGCAGCGTTGATGGAAACTCCTACGAGCAGTACTTC.

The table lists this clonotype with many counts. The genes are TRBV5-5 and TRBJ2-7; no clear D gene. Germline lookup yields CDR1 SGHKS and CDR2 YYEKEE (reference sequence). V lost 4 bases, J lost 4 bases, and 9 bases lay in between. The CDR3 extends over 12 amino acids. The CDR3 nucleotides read TGTGCCAGCAGCATAACACAATACGAGCAGTACTTC. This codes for CASSITQYEQYF.

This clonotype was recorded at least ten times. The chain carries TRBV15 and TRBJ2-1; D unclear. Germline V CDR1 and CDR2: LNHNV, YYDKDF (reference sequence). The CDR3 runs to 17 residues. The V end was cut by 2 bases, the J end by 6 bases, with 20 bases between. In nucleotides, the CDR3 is TGTGCCACCAGCAGACCACACGCTGGGTCCGCCGTCAATGAGCAGTTCTTC. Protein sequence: CATSRPHAGSAVNEQFF.

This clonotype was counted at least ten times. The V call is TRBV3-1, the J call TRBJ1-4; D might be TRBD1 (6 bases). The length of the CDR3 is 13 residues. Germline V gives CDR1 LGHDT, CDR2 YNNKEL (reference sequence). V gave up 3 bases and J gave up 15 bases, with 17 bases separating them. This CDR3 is CASSHQSWTEVFF. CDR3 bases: TGTGCCAGCAGCCATCAGTCATGGACAGAGGTGTTTTTT.

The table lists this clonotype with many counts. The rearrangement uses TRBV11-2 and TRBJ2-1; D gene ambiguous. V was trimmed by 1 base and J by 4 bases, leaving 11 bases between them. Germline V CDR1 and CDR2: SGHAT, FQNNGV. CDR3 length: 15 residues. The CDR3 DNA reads TGTGCCAGCAGCTTAGTAGACGGGTTGTACAATGAGCAGTTCTTC. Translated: CASSLVDGLYNEQFF.

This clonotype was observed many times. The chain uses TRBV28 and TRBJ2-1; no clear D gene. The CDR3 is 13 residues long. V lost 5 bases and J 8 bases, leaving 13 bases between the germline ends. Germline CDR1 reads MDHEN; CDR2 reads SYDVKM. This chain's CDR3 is CASSELGRYEQFF. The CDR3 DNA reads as TGTGCCAGCAGTGAGCTGGGAAGGTATGAGCAGTTCTTC.

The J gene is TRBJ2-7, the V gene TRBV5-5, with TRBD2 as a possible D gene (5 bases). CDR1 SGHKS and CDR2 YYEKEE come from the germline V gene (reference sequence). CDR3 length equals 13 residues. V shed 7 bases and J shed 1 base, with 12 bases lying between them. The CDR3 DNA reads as TGTGCCAGCGGCCCCGGACTTTCCTACGAGCAGTACTTC. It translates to CASGPGLSYEQYF.

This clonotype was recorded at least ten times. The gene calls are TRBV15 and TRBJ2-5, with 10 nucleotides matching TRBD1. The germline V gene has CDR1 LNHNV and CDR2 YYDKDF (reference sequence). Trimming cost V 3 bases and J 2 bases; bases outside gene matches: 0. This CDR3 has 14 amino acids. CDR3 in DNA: TGTGCCACCAGCAGGGACAGGGGGCAAGAGACCCAGTACTTC. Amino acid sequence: CATSRDRGQETQYF.

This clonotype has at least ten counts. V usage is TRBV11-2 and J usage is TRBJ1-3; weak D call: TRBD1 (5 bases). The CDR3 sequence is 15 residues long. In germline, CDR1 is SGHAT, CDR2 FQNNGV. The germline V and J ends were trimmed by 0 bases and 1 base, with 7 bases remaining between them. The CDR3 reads CASSLETASGNTIYF. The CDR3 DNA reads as TGTGCCAGCAGCTTAGAGACAGCGTCTGGAAACACCATATATTTT. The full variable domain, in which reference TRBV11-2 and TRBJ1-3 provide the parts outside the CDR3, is EAGVAQSPRYKIIEKRQSVAFWCNPISGHATLYWYQQILGQGPKLLIQFQNNGVVDDSQLPKDRFSAERLKGVDSTLKIQPAKLEDSAVYLCASSLETASGNTIYFGEGSWLTVV.

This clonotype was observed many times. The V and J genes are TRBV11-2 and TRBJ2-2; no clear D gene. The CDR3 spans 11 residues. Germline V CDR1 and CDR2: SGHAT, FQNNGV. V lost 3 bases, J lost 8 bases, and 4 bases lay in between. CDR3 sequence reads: CASSFPGELFF. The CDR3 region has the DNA TGTGCCAGCAGCTTCCCAGGGGAGCTGTTTTTT.

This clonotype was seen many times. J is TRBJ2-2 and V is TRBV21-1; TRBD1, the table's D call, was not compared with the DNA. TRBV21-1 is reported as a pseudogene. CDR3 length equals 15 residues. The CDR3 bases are TGTGCCAGCAGCGACCCAGGGTCGAACACCGGGGAGCTGTTTTTT. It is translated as CASSDPGSNTGELFF.

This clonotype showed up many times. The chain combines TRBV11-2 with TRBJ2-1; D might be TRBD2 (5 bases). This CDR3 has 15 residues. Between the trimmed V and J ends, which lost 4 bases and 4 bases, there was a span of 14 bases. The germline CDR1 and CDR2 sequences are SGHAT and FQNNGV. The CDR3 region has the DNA TGTGCCAGCAGCTCAGAGACGGACTTTTACAATGAGCAGTTCTTC. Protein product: CASSSETDFYNEQFF.

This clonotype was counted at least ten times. The CDR3, as DNA: TGTGCCAGCAGCAGAACGGGACTAGCGGGAGAGAGCGAGACCCAGTACTTC. Translation gives CASSRTGLAGESETQYF. The chain joins TRBV5-5 to TRBJ2-5; 14 nucleotides align to TRBD2. Germline loops: CDR1 SGHKS, CDR2 YYEKEE (reference sequence). CDR3 size: 17 residues. The V and J ends lost 4 bases and 5 bases, in that order; junction bases with no gene match: 10.